The entry below describes one T cell receptor beta chain. What it binds is not known. Just one base apart from a much larger clone, this may be a read error. Germline V CDR1 and CDR2: SGHTA, FQGNSA. The CDR3 length is 16 residues. Trimming removed 1 base from V and 0 bases from J, with 12 bases in between. This sample was included in a study of regulatory T cells in long-lasting Graves disease. On the study more broadly: Graves' cases, newly diagnosed, had used antithyroid drugs under 3 months. Points from the study as a whole: Favored gene segments in persistent disease were TRBV28, TRBJ1-2 and TRBJ2-5.

Building the TCR beta libraries relied on iRepertoire HTBI primers, and CDR3 regions underwent Arm-PCR. TCRdb re-called the multiplex PCR reads with MiXCR, one entry per CDR3 protein. The sample lists approximately 250,000 distinct CDR3 sequences; roughly 18% were seen once. Documented time point: newly diagnosed GD, antithyroid drugs for less than 3 months. The TCR library was made from RNA that had been extracted from PBMCs in TRIzol. The J gene is TRBJ1-2, the V gene TRBV7-2, with D hard to call. The sequence was obtained from a female donor with Graves disease. The sequences come from peripheral blood mononuclear cells (PBMCs), collected at new diagnosis, from a patient treated with antithyroid drugs. CDR3 sequence: CASSLGMGESNYGYTF. CDR3 sequence (DNA): TGTGCCAGCAGCTTAGGCATGGGAGAGTCTAACTATGGCTACACCTTC.